The sequence of this TCR beta chain was determined in a study of CD8 T cells in Susac syndrome (dated by TCRdb to between 2018 and 2021). Study-wide context: Among the sequenced Susac syndrome patients, six had clinically active disease and fewer than 10 were in clinical remission. Repertoire sequencing was used to test whether CD8+ T cell activation and differentiation in Susac syndrome was antigen driven. At blood withdrawal, Susac syndrome patients were therapy-naive, treated with corticosteroids (with IVIg additionally given to some), or treated with IVIg alone. Beyond this particular receptor, the publication reports: The CD4+ T cell repertoire of patients with Susac syndrome showed no detectable clonal expansion. The study acknowledged that relatively few individuals were included in the TCR sequencing and HLA analysis.

CDR3 length: 15 amino acids, cysteine to phenylalanine. Only the CDR3 part of the read is kept: 45 bases, read in frame from the first base. The germline ends are 16 bases apart after V is trimmed by 4 bases and J by 5 bases. The CDR1 and CDR2 encoded by the germline V gene are KGHDR and SFDVKD. Peripheral blood CD8+ and CD4+ T cells from healthy donors, Susac syndrome patients and multiple sclerosis patients were profiled using high-throughput TCR beta sequencing. The Susac syndrome patients fulfilled recently defined diagnostic criteria for definite or probable disease. Bulk CD8+ and CD4+ T cells were purified by magnetic negative isolation, while CD8+ TEMRA cells were enriched using FACS. Blood was drawn into EDTA tubes, processed within 24 hours, and PBMCs were isolated by density gradient centrifugation. PBMCs intended for TCR sequencing were cryopreserved in liquid nitrogen and were subsequently thawed in a 37 degrees C water bath. A purity of at least 90% was achieved for sorted or isolated CD4+, CD8+ and CD8+ TEMRA cells.

A note on this clonotype: Its antigen remains undetermined. The record has no base qualities; no much larger clone is one base away.

RNA was extracted with the RNeasy kit and roughly 0.5 to 1 ug was reverse transcribed using random hexamers. TCR beta CDR3 regions were amplified with the immunoSEQ multiplex PCR assay covering 54 Vbeta and 13 Jbeta segments. PCR amplification bias was corrected by using a synthetic template baseline for primer optimization and computational correction. The authors processed their data as follows. Reads were annotated to V, D and J genes per IMGT and analyzed with immunoSEQ Analyzer, keeping only productive sequences. Clonality was calculated as one minus the Shannon entropy normalized by log2 of the number of productive unique sequences. For each patient and control, public and private clones were evaluated within the 100 most prevalent clones. Clones were defined as Susac-specific when absent from the healthy and MS cohorts, from about a thousand published viral clones and from other ImmuneACCESS disease sequences. TCRdb applied fastp at Q25 and MiXCR to the public reads, then kept only in-frame beta chains. Each entry is one CDR3 protein sequence, shown with its most common DNA and genes. Clone size and V and J calls follow TCRdb, not the original study. The sample has 200,000 to 250,000 distinct CDR3 sequences on record, approximately 94% of them singletons. Of the sample, about 0.14% is held by the ten largest clones.

The sample comprised CD4+ T cells from PBMCs. The V gene is TRBV24-1 and the J gene is TRBJ2-5; possibly the D gene is TRBD2, per 6 matching bases. The source of this sequence is a human donor with Susac syndrome. The sequence in DNA is TGTGCCACCAGTGACCCAAGTCGGGAGCTGGAGACCCAGTACTTC. Translated, this is CATSDPSRELETQYF.